A selection of T cell receptor beta chains follows, all from one sample in a study of cytomegalovirus exposure and HLA in healthy donors. Here immunoSEQ multiplex PCR was the method, and the copy in TCRdb shows in-frame clones only, minus some. Its listing shows about 20,000 clones. Sequenced input: PBMCs. All receptors come from a man in his sixties in good health and CMV-seropositive. CDR3s include the opening cysteine and the closing phenylalanine or tryptophan. D genes are given only for firm matches. The size entry is marked missing in some rows and otherwise reads once, few, many or a size class.

clone_size	j_call	d_call	v_call	cdr3_aa	cdr3_nt
.	TRBJ1-1	TRBD1	TRBV6-1	CASSSQGAQGTEAFF	TGTGCCAGCAGTTCGCAGGGGGCGCAGGGCACTGAAGCTTTCTTT
.	TRBJ2-7	TRBD1	TRBV27	CASSSSPTGSTYEQYF	TGTGCCAGCAGTTCCTCCCCGACAGGGTCGACCTACGAGCAGTACTTC
.	TRBJ2-1	.	TRBV18	CASSPGTPNEQFF	TGTGCCAGCTCACCTGGGACTCCTAATGAGCAGTTCTTC
.	TRBJ2-5	.	TRBV29-1	CSDTETDQETQYF	TGCAGCGATACCGAAACGGACCAAGAGACCCAGTACTTC
.	TRBJ1-1	TRBD1	TRBV4-1	CASSQDNSGQGARRNTEAFF	TGCGCCAGCAGCCAAGATAATTCAGGGCAGGGGGCGCGAAGGAACACTGAAGCTTTCTTT
.	TRBJ2-7	TRBD1	TRBV18	CASSPPTGQDYEQYF	TGTGCCAGCTCACCCCCGACAGGGCAAGACTACGAGCAGTACTTC
.	TRBJ2-3	TRBD2	TRBV5-4	CASSRLGVTSGTDTQYF	TGTGCCAGCAGCCGACTGGGCGTGACTAGCGGGACAGATACGCAGTATTTT
.	TRBJ1-5	.	TRBV28	CASSSPRAGQINQPQHF	TGTGCCAGCAGTTCCCCAAGGGCAGGACAGATCAATCAGCCCCAGCATTTT
.	TRBJ1-5	.	TRBV11-2	CASSQSEGQPQHF	TGTGCCAGCAGCCAATCCGAGGGTCAGCCCCAGCATTTT
.	TRBJ2-7	.	TRBV30	CAWSVPGSAYEQYF	TGTGCCTGGAGTGTACCTGGAAGCGCCTACGAGCAGTACTTC
.	TRBJ2-3	.	TRBV5-1	CASSLVPDTDTQYF	TGCGCCAGCAGCTTGGTACCAGACACAGATACGCAGTATTTT
.	TRBJ1-3	.	TRBV19	CASGQKTGNTIYF	TGTGCCAGTGGACAGAAGACTGGAAACACCATATATTTT
.	TRBJ1-4	.	TRBV19	CASSQFSDSYNEKLFF	TGTGCCAGTAGCCAGTTCTCGGACAGCTATAATGAAAAACTGTTTTTT
.	TRBJ2-6	.	TRBV19	CASSSGANVLTF	TGTGCCAGCTCCTCTGGGGCCAACGTCCTGACTTTC
.	TRBJ2-7	TRBD1	TRBV5-1	CASSPRQGSHYEQYF	TGCGCCAGCAGCCCCCGACAGGGGTCCCACTACGAGCAGTACTTC
.	TRBJ2-7	.	TRBV10-2	CASSTGAYEQYF	TGCGCCAGCAGTACAGGCGCCTACGAGCAGTACTTC
.	TRBJ1-5	.	TRBV10-2	CASSEATSNQPQHF	TGCGCCAGCAGTGAAGCGACCAGCAATCAGCCCCAGCATTTT
.	TRBJ2-1	TRBD1	TRBV5-1	CASSSGQGATKEQFF	TGCGCCAGCAGCTCGGGACAGGGGGCTACTAAGGAGCAGTTCTTC
.	TRBJ2-7	TRBD2	TRBV5-4	CASSLEATSDEQYF	TGTGCCAGCAGCTTGGAGGCGACTAGCGACGAGCAGTACTTC
.	TRBJ1-4	.	TRBV7-9	CASSFGRLLFF	TGTGCCAGCAGCTTTGGCAGGTTACTGTTTTTT
.	TRBJ2-7	.	TRBV4-1	CASSASLDTRFYEQYF	TGCGCCAGCAGCGCTTCTCTGGACACCCGATTCTACGAGCAGTACTTC
.	TRBJ1-2	TRBD1	TRBV12-5	CASGLASGQGNYGYTF	TGTGCTAGTGGTTTGGCCTCGGGACAGGGGAACTATGGCTACACCTTC
.	TRBJ2-7	TRBD1	TRBV18	CASSPDRVAGEQYF	TGTGCCAGCTCACCGGACAGGGTCGCTGGCGAGCAGTACTTC
.	TRBJ2-1	.	TRBV25-1	CASSDMTGYNEQFF	TGTGCCAGCAGTGACATGACAGGTTACAATGAGCAGTTCTTC
.	TRBJ1-1	.	TRBV18	CASSPPRGLGGVNTEAFF	TGTGCCAGCTCACCACCGAGGGGCCTTGGGGGGGTAAACACTGAAGCTTTCTTT
.	TRBJ2-2	.	TRBV29-1	CSVARQNTGELFF	TGCAGCGTTGCAAGACAGAACACCGGGGAGCTGTTTTTT
.	TRBJ1-2	.	TRBV21-1	CASRDRGDGYTF	TGTGCCAGCAGGGACAGGGGTGATGGCTACACCTTC
.	TRBJ1-2	.	TRBV19	CASRHTGDDYGYTF	TGTGCCAGTAGACACACGGGGGATGACTATGGCTACACCTTC
.	TRBJ1-4	TRBD1	TRBV5-1	CASSSTGGRNEKLFF	TGCGCCAGCAGCTCGACAGGGGGGCGGAATGAAAAACTGTTTTTT
.	TRBJ2-1	TRBD1	TRBV5-1	CASSLGDSQFF	TGCGCCAGCAGCTTGGGGGACAGCCAGTTCTTC
.	TRBJ1-2	TRBD1	TRBV4-1	CASSQSTGSYGYTF	TGCGCCAGCAGCCAATCGACAGGGTCCTATGGCTACACCTTC
.	TRBJ2-4	.	TRBV27	CASSLRTGAGNIQYF	TGTGCCAGCAGTTTAAGAACGGGAGCCGGAAACATTCAGTACTTC
.	TRBJ1-6	.	TRBV2	CASTGAGTFLHF	TGTGCCAGCACAGGGGCAGGAACCTTCCTCCACTTT
.	TRBJ2-5	.	TRBV4-2	CASSQGRPGGSLRGETQYF	TGTGCCAGCAGCCAAGGGCGCCCGGGCGGGAGCTTAAGGGGGGAGACCCAGTACTTC
.	TRBJ2-7	.	TRBV29-1	CSVPDSSSYEQYF	TGCAGCGTTCCCGACAGTTCCTCCTACGAGCAGTACTTC
.	TRBJ2-3	TRBD1	TRBV19	CASKDRGLFTDTQYF	TGTGCCAGTAAAGACAGGGGGCTCTTCACAGATACGCAGTATTTT
.	TRBJ2-5	TRBD1	TRBV5-1	CASSANTGGLETQYF	TGCGCCAGCAGCGCCAATACAGGGGGCTTGGAGACCCAGTACTTC
.	TRBJ2-7	.	TRBV4-1	CASSQDERAYEQYF	TGCGCCAGCAGCCAAGATGAGCGCGCCTACGAGCAGTACTTC
.	TRBJ1-4	.	TRBV5-1	CASSLTGFPNEKLFF	TGCGCCAGCAGCTTAACAGGGTTCCCAAATGAAAAACTGTTTTTT
medium-sized	TRBJ1-1	.	TRBV2	CASSQGGTEAFF	TGTGCCAGCAGTCAGGGAGGGACTGAAGCTTTCTTT
.	TRBJ1-2	.	TRBV30	CAWRRTDGYTF	TGTGCCTGGAGGAGGACAGATGGCTACACCTTC
medium-sized	TRBJ1-2	TRBD1	TRBV27	CASSLQGANYGYTF	TGTGCCAGCAGTTTACAGGGGGCGAACTATGGCTACACCTTC
.	TRBJ2-7	TRBD2	TRBV5-4	CASSHRLAGGPGEQYF	TGTGCCAGCAGCCACCGCCTAGCGGGAGGGCCAGGCGAGCAGTACTTC